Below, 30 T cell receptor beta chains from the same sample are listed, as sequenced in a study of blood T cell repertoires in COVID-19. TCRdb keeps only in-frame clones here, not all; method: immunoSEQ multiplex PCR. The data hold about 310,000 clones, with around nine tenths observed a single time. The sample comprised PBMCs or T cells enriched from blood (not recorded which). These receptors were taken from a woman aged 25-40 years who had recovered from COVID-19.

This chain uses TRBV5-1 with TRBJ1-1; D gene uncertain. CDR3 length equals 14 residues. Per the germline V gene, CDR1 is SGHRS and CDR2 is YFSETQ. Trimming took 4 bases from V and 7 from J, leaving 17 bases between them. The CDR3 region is CASSVGLSKGEAFF. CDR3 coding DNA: TGCGCCAGCAGCGTCGGACTCTCCAAAGGTGAAGCTTTCTTT.

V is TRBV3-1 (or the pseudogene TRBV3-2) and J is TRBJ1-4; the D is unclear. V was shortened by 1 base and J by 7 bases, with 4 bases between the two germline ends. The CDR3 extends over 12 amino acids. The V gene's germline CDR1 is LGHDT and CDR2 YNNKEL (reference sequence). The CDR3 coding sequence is TGTGCCAGCAGCCAAGGAGGTGAAAAACTGTTTTTT. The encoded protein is CASSQGGEKLFF.

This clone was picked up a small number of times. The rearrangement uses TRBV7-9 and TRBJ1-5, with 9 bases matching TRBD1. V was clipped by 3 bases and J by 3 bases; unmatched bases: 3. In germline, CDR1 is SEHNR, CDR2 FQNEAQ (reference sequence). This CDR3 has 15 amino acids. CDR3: CASSFGTGTNQPQHF. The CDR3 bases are TGTGCCAGCAGCTTCGGGACAGGGACCAATCAGCCCCAGCATTTT.

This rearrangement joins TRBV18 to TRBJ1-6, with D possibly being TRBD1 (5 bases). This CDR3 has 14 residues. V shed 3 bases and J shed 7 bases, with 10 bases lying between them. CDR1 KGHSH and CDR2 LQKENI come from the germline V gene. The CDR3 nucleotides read TGTGCCAGCTCACCGGACACCGCGAATTCACCCCTCCACTTT. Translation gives CASSPDTANSPLHF.

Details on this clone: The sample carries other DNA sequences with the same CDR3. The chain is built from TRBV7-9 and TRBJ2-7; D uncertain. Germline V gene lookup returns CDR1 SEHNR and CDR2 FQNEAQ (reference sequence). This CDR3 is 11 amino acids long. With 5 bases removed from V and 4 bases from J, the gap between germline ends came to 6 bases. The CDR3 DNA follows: TGTGCCAGCAGCCCTATTTACGAGCAGTACTTC. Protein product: CASSPIYEQYF.

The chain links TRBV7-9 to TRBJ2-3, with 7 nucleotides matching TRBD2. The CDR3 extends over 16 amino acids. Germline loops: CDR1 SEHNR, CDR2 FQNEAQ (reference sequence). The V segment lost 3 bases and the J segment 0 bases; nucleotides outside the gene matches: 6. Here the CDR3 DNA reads TGTGCCAGCAGCTTGCGCGGGAGCCCTAGCACAGATACGCAGTATTTT. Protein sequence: CASSLRGSPSTDTQYF.

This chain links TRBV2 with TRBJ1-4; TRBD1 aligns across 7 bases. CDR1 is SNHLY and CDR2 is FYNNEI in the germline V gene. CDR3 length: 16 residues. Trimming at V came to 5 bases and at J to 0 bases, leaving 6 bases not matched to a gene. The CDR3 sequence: CASSLRQGATNEKLFF. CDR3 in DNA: TGTGCCAGCAGTCTACGACAGGGAGCAACTAATGAAAAACTGTTTTTT.

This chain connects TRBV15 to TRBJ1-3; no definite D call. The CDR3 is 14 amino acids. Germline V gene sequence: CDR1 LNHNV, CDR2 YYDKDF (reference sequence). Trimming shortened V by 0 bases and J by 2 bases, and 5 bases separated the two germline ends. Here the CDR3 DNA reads TGTGCCACCAGCAGAGATGTAACTGGAAACACCATATATTTT. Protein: CATSRDVTGNTIYF. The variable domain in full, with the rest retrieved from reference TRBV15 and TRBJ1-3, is DAMVIQNPRYQVTQFGKPVTLSCSQTLNHNVMYWYQQKSSQAPKLLFHYYDKDFNNEADTPDNFQSRRPNTSFCFLDIRSPGLGDTAMYLCATSRDVTGNTIYFGEGSWLTVV.

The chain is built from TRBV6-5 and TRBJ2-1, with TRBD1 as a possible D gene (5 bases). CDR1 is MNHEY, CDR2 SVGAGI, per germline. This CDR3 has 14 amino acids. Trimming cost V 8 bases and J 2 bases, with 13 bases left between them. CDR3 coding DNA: TGTGCCAGCTGCCGCCAGGGCCCCTACAATGAGCAGTTCTTC. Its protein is CASCRQGPYNEQFF.

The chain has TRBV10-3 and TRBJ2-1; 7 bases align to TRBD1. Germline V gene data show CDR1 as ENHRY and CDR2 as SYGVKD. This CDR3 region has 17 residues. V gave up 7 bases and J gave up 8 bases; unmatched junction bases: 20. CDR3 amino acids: CAINNSPGTEEVHEQFF. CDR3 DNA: TGTGCCATCAATAATTCCCCCGGGACAGAAGAAGTCCATGAGCAGTTCTTC.

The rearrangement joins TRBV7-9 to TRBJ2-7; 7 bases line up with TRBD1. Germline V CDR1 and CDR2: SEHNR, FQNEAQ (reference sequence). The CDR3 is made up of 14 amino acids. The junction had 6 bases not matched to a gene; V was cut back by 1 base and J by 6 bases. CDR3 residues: CASSLGNRGIEQYF. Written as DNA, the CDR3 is TGTGCCAGCAGCTTAGGTAACAGGGGAATCGAGCAGTACTTC. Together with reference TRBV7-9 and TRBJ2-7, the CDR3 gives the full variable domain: DTGVSQNPRHKITKRGQNVTFRCDPISEHNRLYWYRQTLGQGPEFLTYFQNEAQLEKSRLLSDRFSAERPKGSFSTLEIQRTEQGDSAMYLCASSLGNRGIEQYFGPGTRLTVT.

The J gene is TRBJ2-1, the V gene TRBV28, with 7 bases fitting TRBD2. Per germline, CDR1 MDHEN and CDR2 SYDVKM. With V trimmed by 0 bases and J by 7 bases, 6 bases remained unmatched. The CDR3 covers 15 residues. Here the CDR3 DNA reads TGTGCCAGCAGTTTATGGGGGAGGGCTGGAAATGAGCAGTTCTTC. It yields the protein CASSLWGRAGNEQFF.

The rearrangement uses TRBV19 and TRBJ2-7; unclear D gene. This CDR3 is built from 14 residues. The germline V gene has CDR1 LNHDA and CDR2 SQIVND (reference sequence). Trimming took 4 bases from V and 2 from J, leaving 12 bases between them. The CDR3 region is CASSRSQMPYEQYF. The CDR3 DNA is TGTGCCAGTAGTAGGAGCCAGATGCCCTACGAGCAGTACTTC.

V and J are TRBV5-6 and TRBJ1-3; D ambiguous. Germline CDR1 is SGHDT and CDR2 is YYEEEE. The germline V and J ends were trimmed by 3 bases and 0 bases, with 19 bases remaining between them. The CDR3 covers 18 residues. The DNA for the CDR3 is TGTGCCAGCAGCTCGGCGGGGTTGGGTCGGGACTCTGGAAACACCATATATTTT. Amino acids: CASSSAGLGRDSGNTIYF.

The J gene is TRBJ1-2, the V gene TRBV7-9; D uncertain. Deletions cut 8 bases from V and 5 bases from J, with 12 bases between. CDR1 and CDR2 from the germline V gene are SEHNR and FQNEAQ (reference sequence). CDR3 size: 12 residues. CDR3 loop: CASGRGLYGYTF. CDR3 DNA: TGTGCCAGCGGGCGAGGGTTGTATGGCTACACCTTC.

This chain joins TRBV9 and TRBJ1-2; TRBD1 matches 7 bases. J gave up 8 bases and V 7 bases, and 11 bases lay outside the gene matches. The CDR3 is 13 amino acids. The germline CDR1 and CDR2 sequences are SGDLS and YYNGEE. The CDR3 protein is CASGGQAKKGYTF. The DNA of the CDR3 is TGTGCCAGCGGCGGACAGGCAAAGAAAGGCTACACCTTC.

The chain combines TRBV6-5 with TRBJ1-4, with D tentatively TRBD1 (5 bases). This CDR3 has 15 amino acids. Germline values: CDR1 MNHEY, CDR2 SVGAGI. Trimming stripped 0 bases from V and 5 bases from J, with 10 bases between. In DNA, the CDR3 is TGTGCCAGCAGTTACTCGGGGGGTATAAATGAAAAACTGTTTTTT. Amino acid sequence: CASSYSGGINEKLFF.

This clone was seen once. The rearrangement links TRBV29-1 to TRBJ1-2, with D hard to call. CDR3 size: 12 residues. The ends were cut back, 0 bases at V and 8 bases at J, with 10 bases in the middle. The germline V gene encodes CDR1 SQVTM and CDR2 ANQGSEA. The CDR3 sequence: CSVEDQRGGYTF. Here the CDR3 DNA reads TGCAGCGTTGAAGATCAACGCGGAGGCTACACCTTC.

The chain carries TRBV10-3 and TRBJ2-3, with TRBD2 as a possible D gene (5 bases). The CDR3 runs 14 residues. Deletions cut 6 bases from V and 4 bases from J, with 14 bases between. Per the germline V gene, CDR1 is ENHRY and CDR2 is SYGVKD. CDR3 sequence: CAISQLVRADTQYF. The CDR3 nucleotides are TGTGCCATCAGCCAACTAGTGCGGGCAGATACGCAGTATTTT.

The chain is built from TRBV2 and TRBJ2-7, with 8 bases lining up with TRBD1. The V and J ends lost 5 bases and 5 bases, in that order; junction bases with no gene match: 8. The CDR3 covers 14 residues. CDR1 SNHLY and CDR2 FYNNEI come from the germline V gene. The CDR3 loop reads CASSPQGGRDEQYF. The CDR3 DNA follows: TGTGCCAGCAGTCCACAGGGGGGACGGGACGAGCAGTACTTC.

The CDR3 DNA reads TGTGCCAGCAGTTTATTTCTGAATCAGCCCCAGCATTTT. Translating it yields CASSLFLNQPQHF. This chain links TRBV27 with TRBJ1-5; D is unresolved. The germline V gene encodes CDR1 MNHEY and CDR2 SMNVEV (reference sequence). The V end was cut by 1 base, the J end by 4 bases, with 5 bases between. The CDR3 consists of 13 residues.

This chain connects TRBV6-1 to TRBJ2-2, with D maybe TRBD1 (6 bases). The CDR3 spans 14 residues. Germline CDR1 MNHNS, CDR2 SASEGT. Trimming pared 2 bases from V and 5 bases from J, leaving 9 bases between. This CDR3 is CASSEIQGTGELFF. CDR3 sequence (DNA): TGTGCCAGCAGTGAAATACAGGGTACCGGGGAGCTGTTTTTT.

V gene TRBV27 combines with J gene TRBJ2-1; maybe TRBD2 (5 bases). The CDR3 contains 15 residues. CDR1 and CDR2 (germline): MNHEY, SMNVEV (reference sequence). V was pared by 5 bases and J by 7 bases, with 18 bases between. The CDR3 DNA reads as TGTGCCAGCAGTCCTTTTTCCCTTCTAGCAAATGAGCAGTTCTTC. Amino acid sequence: CASSPFSLLANEQFF.

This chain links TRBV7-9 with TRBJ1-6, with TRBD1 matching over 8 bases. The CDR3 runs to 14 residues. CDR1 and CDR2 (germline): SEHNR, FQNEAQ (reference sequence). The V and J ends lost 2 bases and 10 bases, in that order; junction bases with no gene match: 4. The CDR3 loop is CASSLLDRASPLHF. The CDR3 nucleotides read TGTGCCAGCAGCTTATTGGACAGGGCCTCACCCCTCCACTTT.

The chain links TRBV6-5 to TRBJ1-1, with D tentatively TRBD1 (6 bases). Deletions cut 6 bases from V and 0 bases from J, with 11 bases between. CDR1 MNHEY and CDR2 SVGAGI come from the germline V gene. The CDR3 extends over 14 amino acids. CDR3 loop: CASRSTGMNTEAFF. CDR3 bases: TGTGCCAGCAGATCTACAGGGATGAACACTGAAGCTTTCTTT.

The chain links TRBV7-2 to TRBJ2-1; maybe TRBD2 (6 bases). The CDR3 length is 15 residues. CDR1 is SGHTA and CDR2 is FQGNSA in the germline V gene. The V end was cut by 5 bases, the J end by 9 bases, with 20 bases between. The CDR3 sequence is CASSRQGGGPFEQFF. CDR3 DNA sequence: TGTGCCAGCAGCCGTCAAGGCGGAGGGCCCTTTGAGCAGTTCTTC.

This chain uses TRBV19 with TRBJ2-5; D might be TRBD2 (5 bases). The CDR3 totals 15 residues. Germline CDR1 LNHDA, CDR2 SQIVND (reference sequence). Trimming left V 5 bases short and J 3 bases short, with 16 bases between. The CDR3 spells CASSQGIAREETQYF. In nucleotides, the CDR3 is TGTGCCAGTAGTCAAGGGATCGCGCGGGAAGAGACCCAGTACTTC.

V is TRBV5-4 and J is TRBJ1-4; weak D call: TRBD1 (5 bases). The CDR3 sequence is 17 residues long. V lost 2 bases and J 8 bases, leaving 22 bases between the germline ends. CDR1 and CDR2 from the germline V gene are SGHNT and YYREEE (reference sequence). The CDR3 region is CASSFKADSRGGEKLFF. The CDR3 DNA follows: TGTGCCAGCAGCTTTAAGGCCGATTCCCGGGGGGGGGAAAAACTGTTTTTT.

The chain's CDR3 is CASIGGNYGYTF. CDR3 sequence (DNA): TGTGCCAGCATCGGGGGTAACTATGGCTACACCTTC. This chain links TRBV28 with TRBJ1-2; the D gene is possibly TRBD1 (5 bases). The ends were cut back, 7 bases at V and 1 base at J, with 7 bases in the middle. Germline V gene data show CDR1 as MDHEN and CDR2 as SYDVKM. The CDR3 totals 12 residues.

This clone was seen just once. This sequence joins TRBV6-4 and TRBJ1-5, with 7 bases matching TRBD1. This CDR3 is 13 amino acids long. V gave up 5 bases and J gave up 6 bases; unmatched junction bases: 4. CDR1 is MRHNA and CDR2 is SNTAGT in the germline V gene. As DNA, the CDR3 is TGTGCCAGCAGTAGGGGGCAAGGTCAGCCCCAGCATTTT. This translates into CASSRGQGQPQHF.